Following are 18 T cell receptor beta chains from one sample sequenced in a study of blood T cell repertoires in COVID-19 (dated by TCRdb to about 2020). The library was made by the immunoSEQ multiplex PCR assay. Imported from immuneACCESS, the table was reduced by TCRdb to in-frame sequences with V and J called. These copies leave out some clones; in studies compared against another copy, an unresolved V gene accounts for under half, and the cause of the remainder is not known. Counted in this sample were about 58,000 clones; around 82% of them appeared once. The ten top clones hold around 9.1% of the sample. The sequenced sample was peripheral blood. The receptors originated from a man of 80 years or more with COVID-19, enrolled during active disease.

The chain links TRBV9 to TRBJ1-2; TRBD1 aligns across 7 bases. The trim removed 3 bases at V and 1 base at J, leaving 9 bases unmatched. The CDR3 contains 16 residues. Germline assignment: CDR1 SGDLS and CDR2 YYNGEE. CDR3 loop: CASSGAGQGDNYGYTF. CDR3 nucleotides: TGTGCCAGCAGCGGTGCCGGGCAGGGGGATAACTATGGCTACACCTTC. Using reference TRBV9 and TRBJ1-2 for the parts outside the CDR3, the full variable domain is DSGVTQTPKHLITATGQRVTLRCSPRSGDLSVYWYQQSLDQGLQFLIQYYNGEERAKGNILERFSAQQFPDLHSELNLSSLELGDSALYFCASSGAGQGDNYGYTFGSGTRLTVV.

This chain uses TRBV7-8 with TRBJ1-2; 7 bases fit TRBD1. Looked up from germline, CDR1 is SGHVS and CDR2 is FQNEAQ. There are 20 residues in the CDR3. V lost 2 bases to trimming and J lost 4 bases; unmatched junction nucleotides: 22. This CDR3 is CASSLTGLLGTATAAYGYTF. The CDR3 DNA reads as TGTGCCAGCAGCTTAACGGGCCTTTTGGGGACAGCCACTGCGGCCTATGGCTACACCTTC.

The chain employs TRBV4-1 and TRBJ1-2; the D gene is possibly TRBD1 (6 bases). Germline CDR1 and CDR2: MGHRA and YSYEKL. V lost 4 bases to trimming and J lost 1 base, with 19 bases between them. This CDR3 spans 17 amino acids. CDR3 DNA sequence: TGCGCCAGCAGCCTGCACGGCAATGTACAGGGTAACTATGGCTACACCTTC. Its protein product is CASSLHGNVQGNYGYTF.

The rearrangement links TRBV19 to TRBJ1-1, with 9 nucleotides matching TRBD1. V was clipped by 0 bases and J by 6 bases; unmatched bases: 2. CDR1 and CDR2 (germline): LNHDA, SQIVND (reference sequence). This CDR3 contains 14 residues. The CDR3 sequence is CASSIERQGAEAFF. The CDR3 nucleotides are TGTGCCAGTAGTATAGAGCGACAGGGGGCTGAAGCTTTCTTT.

The gene calls are TRBV9 and TRBJ2-1; D perhaps matches TRBD2 (5 bases). The CDR3 totals 15 residues. Germline V CDR1 and CDR2: SGDLS, YYNGEE. V lost 1 base, J lost 0 bases, and 8 bases lay in between. CDR3 coding DNA: TGTGCCAGCAGCGTAATCGCGGGCTCCTACAATGAGCAGTTCTTC. Translation: CASSVIAGSYNEQFF.

This clone was seen a single time. The chain recombines TRBV19 with TRBJ1-2; TRBD1 might be the D (6 bases). The CDR3 covers 13 residues. Trimming removed 4 bases from V and 6 bases from J, with 12 bases in between. CDR1 and CDR2 (germline): LNHDA, SQIVND (reference sequence). CDR3 sequence reads: CASSTSRQDGYTF. The CDR3 DNA reads TGTGCCAGTAGTACCTCGAGACAGGATGGCTACACCTTC.

In its sample, this clone was seen a few times. V gene TRBV30 combines with J gene TRBJ1-4, with D unresolved. Germline CDR1 is GTSNPN and CDR2 is SVGIG (reference sequence). This CDR3 is built from 14 residues. V was clipped by 0 bases and J by 0 bases, with 5 bases between them. CDR3 in DNA: TGTGCCTGGAGTGTATCCGCAACTAATGAAAAACTGTTTTTT. Translated: CAWSVSATNEKLFF.

The rearrangement joins TRBV30 to TRBJ1-3; maybe TRBD1 (5 bases). Deletions cut 1 base from V and 0 bases from J, with 10 bases between. Germline V gene data show CDR1 as GTSNPN and CDR2 as SVGIG (reference sequence). The CDR3 sequence is 15 residues long. CDR3 residues: CAWSELGPSGNTIYF. The CDR3 bases are TGTGCCTGGAGTGAATTGGGGCCCTCTGGAAACACCATATATTTT.

This clone occurred once. V gene TRBV9 combines with J gene TRBJ2-1; a possible D gene is TRBD1 (6 bases). This CDR3 comprises 16 residues. Germline assignment: CDR1 SGDLS and CDR2 YYNGEE. With 3 bases removed from V and 4 bases from J, the gap between germline ends came to 17 bases. The CDR3 nucleotides read TGTGCCAGCAGCGGTCAAGGGGGTCTGTCGTACAATGAGCAGTTCTTC. Protein: CASSGQGGLSYNEQFF.

The chain recombines TRBV5-1 with TRBJ1-4, with no clear D. The CDR3 consists of 14 residues. The V gene lost 1 base and the J gene lost 0 bases, with 4 bases spanning the gap. Germline V gives CDR1 SGHRS, CDR2 YFSETQ. CDR3: CASSLLSTNEKLFF. The CDR3 DNA sequence: TGCGCCAGCAGCTTGCTGTCAACTAATGAAAAACTGTTTTTT.

This clone appeared a few times. V usage is TRBV12-3 or TRBV12-4 and J usage is TRBJ2-2; the D gene is possibly TRBD1 (7 bases). The CDR3 is 13 amino acids. V was trimmed by 5 bases and J by 7 bases, leaving 11 bases between them. The CDR3 bases are TGTGCCAGCAGTCCCAGGGGGGACGGGGAGCTGTTTTTT. As protein: CASSPRGDGELFF.

The genes are TRBV6-6 and TRBJ2-3, with TRBD2 identical over 9 bases. This CDR3 has 14 residues. The germline V gene has CDR1 MNHNY and CDR2 SVGAGI (reference sequence). Trimming took 4 bases from V and 5 from J; bases not matched to a gene: 4. This CDR3 is CASSSRTSVDTQYF. The CDR3 bases are TGTGCCAGCAGTTCCCGGACTAGCGTAGATACGCAGTATTTT.

The chain employs TRBV19 and TRBJ2-3, with 8 bases identical to TRBD1. Trimming took 4 bases from V and 2 from J; bases not matched to a gene: 11. This CDR3 has 17 residues. Germline-derived CDR1 and CDR2 are LNHDA and SQIVND (reference sequence). The CDR3 sequence is CASSTPDRVQITDTQYF. The DNA for the CDR3 is TGTGCCAGTAGTACCCCGGACAGGGTACAAATCACAGATACGCAGTATTTT.

This chain joins TRBV5-1 and TRBJ1-1; 8 bases are a match to TRBD1. This CDR3 spans 14 amino acids. CDR1 is SGHRS and CDR2 is YFSETQ in the germline V gene. The J segment lost 4 bases and the V segment lost 2 bases, leaving 4 bases of the junction unmatched. CDR3 bases: TGCGCCAGCAGCTTAGACAGGGGCGGCACTGAAGCTTTCTTT. Protein: CASSLDRGGTEAFF.

This clone was seen just once. CDR3 loop: CATSSGGYYGYTF. The DNA of the CDR3 is TGTGCCACCAGTTCAGGGGGCTACTATGGCTACACCTTC. The genes are TRBV24-1 and TRBJ1-2, with 8 bases that match TRBD1. Trimming cost V 6 bases and J 3 bases; bases outside gene matches: 2. The germline CDR1 and CDR2 sequences are KGHDR and SFDVKD. CDR3 size: 13 residues.

The V and J genes are TRBV28 and TRBJ1-2; D ambiguous. V was shortened by 5 bases and J by 5 bases, with 18 bases between the two germline ends. The CDR3 sequence is 15 residues long. CDR1 is MDHEN, CDR2 SYDVKM, per germline. The CDR3 spells CASSPAARLGYGYTF. The CDR3 bases are TGTGCCAGCAGTCCAGCGGCCCGACTTGGGTATGGCTACACCTTC.

The chain carries TRBV7-9 and TRBJ1-1; D gene uncertain. Trimming shortened V by 3 bases and J by 1 base, and 9 bases separated the two germline ends. The CDR3 totals 14 residues. Germline loops: CDR1 SEHNR, CDR2 FQNEAQ (reference sequence). The CDR3 region has the DNA TGTGCCAGCAGCTTCTGGGCCCCGAACACTGAAGCTTTCTTT. As protein: CASSFWAPNTEAFF.

The J gene is TRBJ1-2, the V gene TRBV6-2 or TRBV6-3; 10 positions agree with TRBD1. J gave up 7 bases and V 2 bases, and 4 bases lay outside the gene matches. From germline, CDR1 is MNHEY and CDR2 SVGEGT. The CDR3 runs to 14 residues. This chain's CDR3 is CASSYDRGRRGYTF. The CDR3 nucleotides read TGTGCCAGCAGTTACGACAGGGGGCGACGTGGCTACACCTTC.